A selection of T cell receptor beta chains follows, all from one sample in a study of Ad26.COV2.S vaccination and SARS-CoV-2 variants. The repertoire was sequenced with immunoSEQ multiplex PCR; TCRdb's copy has only in-frame clones and lacks some. The sample carries a few hundred thousand clones, around 91% recorded once. Specimen: peripheral blood, collected in a trial of Ad26.COV2.S vaccine versus placebo. The receptor source for this set is a person between 18 and 65 years old who received the Ad26.COV2.S COVID-19 vaccine or a placebo. Both conserved end residues are part of each CDR3. A D gene is named only where the DNA matches it firmly. Size tells how often a clone was seen (once, few, many) or the class of an expanded clone, and some rows leave it out.

len	abundance	j_gene	d_gene	v_gene	CDR3aa	CDR3nt
13	few	TRBJ1-5	-	TRBV30	CAWSTGINQPQHF	TGTGCCTGGTCTACAGGAATCAATCAGCCCCAGCATTTT
14	-	TRBJ2-3	-	TRBV9	CASSVGGSTDTQYF	TGTGCCAGCAGCGTAGGAGGGAGCACAGATACGCAGTATTTT
13	-	TRBJ2-1	-	TRBV6-6	CASSFGLDNEQFF	TGTGCCAGCAGTTTCGGATTGGACAATGAGCAGTTCTTC
15	-	TRBJ2-7	-	TRBV28	CASSRGVGLRYEQYF	TGTGCCAGCAGTAGGGGGGTGGGACTTCGCTACGAGCAGTACTTC
14	few	TRBJ2-7	-	TRBV5-1	CASSLNREPYEQYF	TGCGCCAGCAGCCTCAACAGGGAACCCTACGAGCAGTACTTC
15	-	TRBJ1-2	-	TRBV29-1	CSVAPGASSNYGYTF	TGCAGCGTTGCCCCAGGGGCTTCTTCTAACTATGGCTACACCTTC
12	-	TRBJ2-2	-	TRBV12-3/TRBV12-4	CASSLTAGELFF	TGTGCCAGCAGTTTGACGGCCGGGGAGCTGTTTTTT
15	-	TRBJ2-7	-	TRBV5-5	CASSLDLGVFYEQYF	TGTGCCAGCAGCTTGGACTTAGGAGTCTTCTACGAGCAGTACTTC
15	once	TRBJ2-1	TRBD2	TRBV5-4	CASSPSGLAFGEQFF	TGTGCCAGCAGCCCGTCCGGACTAGCCTTCGGTGAGCAGTTCTTC
14	few	TRBJ2-7	-	TRBV5-5	CASSDGGTVYEQYF	TGTGCCAGCAGCGACGGAGGGACAGTCTACGAGCAGTACTTC
13	-	TRBJ1-5	-	TRBV9	CASSVGGGKPQHF	TGTGCCAGCAGCGTAGGAGGAGGGAAGCCCCAGCATTTT
14	-	TRBJ2-1	TRBD2	TRBV9	CASSVAGGLNEQFF	TGTGCCAGCAGCGTAGCGGGAGGTCTAAATGAGCAGTTCTTC
17	-	TRBJ2-5	TRBD2	TRBV4-2	CASSQDRGLASQETQYF	TGTGCCAGCAGCCAAGATAGAGGACTAGCGTCCCAAGAGACCCAGTACTTC
16	once	TRBJ2-7	TRBD1	TRBV3-1/TRBV3-2	CASSQVAGQGAYEQYF	TGTGCCAGCAGCCAAGTAGCAGGACAGGGAGCCTACGAGCAGTACTTC
16	-	TRBJ2-7	-	TRBV4-1	CASSQGNLRDFDEQYF	TGCGCCAGCAGCCAAGGGAATCTTCGGGATTTCGACGAGCAGTACTTC
13	-	TRBJ1-4	-	TRBV9	CASSRNLNEKLFF	TGTGCCAGCAGCCGGAACCTGAATGAAAAACTGTTTTTT
15	-	TRBJ1-5	-	TRBV6-1	CASSEQMYSNQPQHF	TGTGCCAGCAGTGAACAGATGTATAGCAATCAGCCCCAGCATTTT
18	few	TRBJ1-6	TRBD1	TRBV6-1	CASSVAIERDSYNSPLHF	TGTGCCAGCAGTGTGGCTATCGAGAGGGACAGCTATAATTCACCCCTCCACTTT
16	-	TRBJ2-1	-	TRBV19	CASSIGLRSTYNEQFF	TGTGCCAGTAGTATCGGTTTACGGAGTACCTACAATGAGCAGTTCTTC
13	-	TRBJ2-7	-	TRBV27	CASSDRSSYEQYF	TGTGCCAGCAGTGACAGGTCTTCCTACGAGCAGTACTTC
16	-	TRBJ2-1	TRBD1	TRBV28	CASSGQGVSSYNEQFF	TGTGCCAGCAGTGGACAGGGCGTTAGCTCCTACAATGAGCAGTTCTTC
14	few	TRBJ2-7	-	TRBV3-1/TRBV3-2	CASSRGAHSYEQYF	TGTGCCAGCAGCAGGGGAGCTCATTCCTACGAGCAGTACTTC
15	-	TRBJ2-3	-	TRBV19	CASSIGAGGTDTQYF	TGTGCCAGTAGTATTGGCGCGGGCGGGACGGATACGCAGTATTTT
15	-	TRBJ2-2	-	TRBV18	CASSPPSGFTGELFF	TGTGCCAGCTCACCACCGTCAGGATTCACCGGGGAGCTGTTTTTT
14	-	TRBJ2-3	-	TRBV27	CASRQEGTTDTQYF	TGTGCCAGCAGACAGGAGGGGACCACAGATACGCAGTATTTT
15	-	TRBJ1-1	-	TRBV27	CASSSTPKGDTEAFF	TGTGCCAGCAGTTCGACCCCAAAGGGGGACACTGAAGCTTTCTTT
14	-	TRBJ2-1	TRBD2	TRBV24-1	CATSDQTSVPKQFF	TGTGCCACCAGTGATCAAACTAGCGTACCCAAGCAGTTCTTC
15	once	TRBJ2-2	-	TRBV7-3	CASSPGTGLAGELFF	TGTGCCAGCAGTCCGGGTACAGGGTTGGCCGGGGAGCTGTTTTTT
15	-	TRBJ1-4	TRBD1	TRBV11-2	CASSLAGGAGEKLFF	TGTGCCAGCAGCTTAGCAGGGGGGGCCGGAGAAAAACTGTTTTTT
11	-	TRBJ2-3	TRBD2	TRBV16	CASSEGTRWYF	TGTGCCAGCAGCGAAGGGACTAGGTGGTATTTT
13	-	TRBJ2-7	-	TRBV19	CASSGLGGWEQYF	TGTGCCAGTAGTGGGTTGGGGGGTTGGGAGCAGTACTTC
15	-	TRBJ2-1	-	TRBV6-5	CASSWTAEYESEQFF	TGTGCCAGCAGTTGGACAGCGGAATACGAGAGTGAGCAGTTCTTC
14	-	TRBJ1-2	TRBD1	TRBV6-1	CASSEYETGYGYTF	TGTGCCAGCAGTGAATACGAGACAGGGTATGGCTACACCTTC
14	few	TRBJ1-6	-	TRBV7-6	CASSRSSYNSPLHF	TGTGCCAGCAGCCGAAGCTCCTATAATTCACCCCTCCACTTT
14	-	TRBJ2-5	-	TRBV11-2	CASSLDPAGETQYF	TGTGCCAGCAGCTTGGACCCCGCGGGAGAGACCCAGTACTTC
14	-	TRBJ2-7	TRBD2	TRBV10-3	CAMAAGGHSYEQYF	TGTGCTATGGCCGCGGGAGGCCACTCCTACGAGCAGTACTTC
13	-	TRBJ2-1	-	TRBV6-5	CASSYFRDNEQFF	TGTGCCAGCAGTTACTTTAGGGACAATGAGCAGTTCTTC
13	-	TRBJ1-4	-	TRBV11-1	CASSPGTVEKLFF	TGTGCCAGCAGCCCGGGGACTGTCGAAAAACTGTTTTTT